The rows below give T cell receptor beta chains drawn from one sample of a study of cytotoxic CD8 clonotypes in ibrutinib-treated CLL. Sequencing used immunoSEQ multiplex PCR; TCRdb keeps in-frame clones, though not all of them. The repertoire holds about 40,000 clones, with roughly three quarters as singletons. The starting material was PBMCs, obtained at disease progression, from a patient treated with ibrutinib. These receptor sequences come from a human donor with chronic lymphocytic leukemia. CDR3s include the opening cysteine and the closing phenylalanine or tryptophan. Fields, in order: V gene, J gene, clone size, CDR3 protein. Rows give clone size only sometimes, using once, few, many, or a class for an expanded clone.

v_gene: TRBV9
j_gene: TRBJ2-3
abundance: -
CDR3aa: CASSGDSHTDTQYF

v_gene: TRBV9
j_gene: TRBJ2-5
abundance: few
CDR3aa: CASSVEVEMETQYF

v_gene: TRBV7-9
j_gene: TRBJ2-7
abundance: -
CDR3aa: CASSSNYEQYF

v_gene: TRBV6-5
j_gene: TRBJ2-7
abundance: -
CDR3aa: CASSYRLAGGIYEQYF

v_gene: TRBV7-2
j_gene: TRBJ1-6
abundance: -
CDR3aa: CASSLDQDLSSYNSPLHF

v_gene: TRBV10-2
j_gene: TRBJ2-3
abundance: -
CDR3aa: CASSESTSGTQYF

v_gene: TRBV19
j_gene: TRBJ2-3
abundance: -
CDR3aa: CASRTSGEADTQYF

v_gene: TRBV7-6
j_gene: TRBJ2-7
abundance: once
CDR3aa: CASSPAGSYEQYF

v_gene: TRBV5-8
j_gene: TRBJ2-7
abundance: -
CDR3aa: CASSYRAFSYEQYF

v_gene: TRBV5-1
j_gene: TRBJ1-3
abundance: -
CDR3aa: CASSLGVAGIGNTIYF

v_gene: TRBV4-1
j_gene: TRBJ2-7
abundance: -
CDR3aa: CASSQSPGDYEQYF

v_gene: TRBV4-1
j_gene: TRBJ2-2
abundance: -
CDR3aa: CASSQASGLAGAISTGELFF